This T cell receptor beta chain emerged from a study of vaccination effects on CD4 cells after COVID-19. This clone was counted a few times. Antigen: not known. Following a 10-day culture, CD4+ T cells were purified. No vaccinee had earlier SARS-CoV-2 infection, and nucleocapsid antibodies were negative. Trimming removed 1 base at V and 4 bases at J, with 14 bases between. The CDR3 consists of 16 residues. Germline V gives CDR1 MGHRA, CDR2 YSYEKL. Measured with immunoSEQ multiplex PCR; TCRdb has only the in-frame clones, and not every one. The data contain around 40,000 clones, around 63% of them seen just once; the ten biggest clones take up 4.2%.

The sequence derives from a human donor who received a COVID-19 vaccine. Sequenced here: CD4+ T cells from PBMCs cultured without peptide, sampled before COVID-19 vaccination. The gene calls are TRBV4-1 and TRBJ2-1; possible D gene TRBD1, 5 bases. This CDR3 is CASSQVDMGLYNEQFF. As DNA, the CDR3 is TGCGCCAGCAGCCAAGTTGACATGGGGCTTTACAATGAGCAGTTCTTC.